One sample yielded the 7 T cell receptor beta chains listed below, sequenced in a study of blood T cell repertoires in COVID-19. Assay used: immunoSEQ multiplex PCR; TCRdb lists only in-frame clones, some missing. The top ten clones hold about 1.9% of a sample with a few hundred thousand clones, approximately 89% of them seen once. Sequenced: PBMCs or T cells enriched from blood (not recorded which). The receptors originated from a man aged 35-49 years in a cohort exposed to, infected with or recovered from COVID-19 (not recorded which).

The chain is built from TRBV28 and TRBJ1-2; no reliable D call. This CDR3 spans 13 amino acids. V was trimmed by 9 bases and J by 1 base, leaving 12 bases between them. CDR1 MDHEN and CDR2 SYDVKM come from the germline V gene. The CDR3 DNA reads TGTGCCAGTACCCTAGAGGTTAACTATGGCTACACCTTC. Its protein is CASTLEVNYGYTF.

The genes are TRBV5-1 and TRBJ2-7, with a tentative D call TRBD1 (6 bases). The V gene's germline CDR1 is SGHRS and CDR2 YFSETQ. CDR3 length: 15 residues. Trimming took off 3 bases at V and 0 bases at J, with 13 bases between the two ends. The CDR3 DNA is TGCGCCAGCAGCTCACAGGGAGTTAGCTCCTACGAGCAGTACTTC. It yields the protein CASSSQGVSSYEQYF. The full variable domain, in which reference TRBV5-1 and TRBJ2-7 provide the parts outside the CDR3, is KAGVTQTPRYLIKTRGQQVTLSCSPISGHRSVSWYQQTPGQGLQFLFEYFSETQRNKGNFPGRFSGRQFSNSRSEMNVSTLELGDSALYLCASSSQGVSSYEQYFGPGTRLTVT.

The rearrangement uses TRBV6-1 and TRBJ2-7; D unresolved. This CDR3 spans 11 amino acids. Germline V CDR1 and CDR2: MNHNS, SASEGT. V lost 2 bases to trimming and J lost 5 bases, with 4 bases between them. CDR3: CASSEYDEQYF. The CDR3 DNA reads TGTGCCAGCAGTGAATATGACGAGCAGTACTTC.

The chain employs TRBV5-8 and TRBJ2-3, with 13 bases matching TRBD2. Per germline, CDR1 SGHTS and CDR2 YDEGEE. The CDR3 has 17 residues. Trimming at V came to 5 bases and at J to 0 bases, leaving 6 bases not matched to a gene. CDR3 loop: CASRPGLAGTSTDTQYF. CDR3 DNA sequence: TGTGCCAGCAGACCGGGACTAGCGGGGACTAGCACAGATACGCAGTATTTT.

The V gene is TRBV12-3 or TRBV12-4, the J gene TRBJ2-5; possible D gene TRBD2, 6 bases. Between the trimmed V and J ends, which lost 8 bases and 4 bases, there was a span of 8 bases. This CDR3 spans 11 amino acids. The CDR3 spells CASLGGETQYF. The CDR3 DNA sequence: TGTGCCAGCTTGGGGGGAGAGACCCAGTACTTC.

This chain links TRBV29-1 with TRBJ2-3; the match to TRBD1 covers 11 bases. CDR1 and CDR2 from the germline V gene are SQVTM and ANQGSEA. V was clipped by 7 bases and J by 0 bases; unmatched bases: 6. There are 15 residues in the CDR3. CDR3 nucleotide sequence: TGCAGCGCCGGACAGGGGGCGTTTAGCACAGATACGCAGTATTTT. Translated, it gives CSAGQGAFSTDTQYF.

The genes are TRBV5-4 and TRBJ1-1; a possible D gene is TRBD1 (5 bases). This CDR3 contains 14 residues. Per the germline V gene, CDR1 is SGHNT and CDR2 is YYREEE (reference sequence). Trimming left V 5 bases short and J 2 bases short, with 13 bases between. The CDR3 bases are TGTGCCAGCAGGGTCTGGACAAAAAACACTGAAGCTTTCTTT. Translating gives CASRVWTKNTEAFF. Complete variable domain (other parts from reference TRBV5-4 and TRBJ1-1): ETGVTQSPTHLIKTRGQQVTLRCSSQSGHNTVSWYQQALGQGPQFIFQYYREEENGRGNFPPRFSGLQFPNYSSELNVNALELDDSALYLCASRVWTKNTEAFFGQGTRLTVV.